The 18 T cell receptor beta chains reported below all come from one sample, sequenced in a study of T-cell reconstitution after alpha-beta-depleted transplantation in children. Researchers prepared the TCRbeta library using unique molecular identifiers, the study reports. TCRdb itself ran the PCR reads through MiXCR, one entry per CDR3 protein. The sample yields fewer than 550,000 distinct CDR3 sequences, 9.5% to 12% seen once. Here the sequenced sample was PBMCs, mostly from graft donor cells, taken 180 days after TCRalphabeta/CD19-depleted stem cell transplant. The source is a female patient younger than 10 who had a stem cell transplant for aplastic anemia, so the T cells may come from the graft donor.

The chain couples TRBV7-2 to TRBJ2-4; the match to TRBD2 covers 7 bases. V lost 2 bases, J lost 4 bases, and 11 bases stayed unmatched. The CDR3 runs 17 residues. The V gene's germline CDR1 is SGHTA and CDR2 FQGNSA. The CDR3 bases are TGTGCCAGCAGCTTAAAGTGGTCGACGGGGGGTAAAAACATTCAGTACTTC. This codes for CASSLKWSTGGKNIQYF.

The rearrangement joins TRBV20-1 to TRBJ2-7; D perhaps matches TRBD2 (6 bases). CDR1 is DFQATT, CDR2 SNEGSKA, per germline (reference sequence). Trimming removed 6 bases at V and 4 bases at J, with 16 bases between. This CDR3 is built from 13 residues. The CDR3, as DNA: TGCAGTGCCCCACGGGACTCGAGATACGAGCAGTACTTC. Translated, it gives CSAPRDSRYEQYF.

The chain combines TRBV12-3 or TRBV12-4 with TRBJ1-2, with 10 nucleotides matching TRBD1. J gave up 2 bases and V 4 bases, and 19 bases lay outside the gene matches. The CDR3 spans 20 residues. The CDR3 here is CASSSGYGARSGQGNYGYTF. The CDR3 DNA is TGTGCCAGCAGTTCGGGATACGGCGCACGATCGGGACAGGGGAACTATGGCTACACCTTC.

This clonotype was seen many times. CDR3 protein: CASTHTGELFF. In nucleotides, the CDR3 is TGTGCCAGCACTCATACCGGGGAGCTGTTTTTT. The chain links TRBV7-2 to TRBJ2-2, with D unresolved. This CDR3 has 11 residues. Germline-derived CDR1 and CDR2 are SGHTA and FQGNSA. The germline V and J ends were trimmed by 7 bases and 5 bases, with 5 bases remaining between them. The full variable domain, in which reference TRBV7-2 and TRBJ2-2 provide the parts outside the CDR3, is GAGVSQSPSNKVTEKGKDVELRCDPISGHTALYWYRQSLGQGLEFLIYFQGNSAPDKSGLPSDRFSAERTGGSVSTLTIQRTQQEDSAVYLCASTHTGELFFGEGSRLTVL.

This clonotype has more than one count but fewer than ten. The chain uses TRBV20-1 and TRBJ1-4, with D perhaps TRBD1 (6 bases). Germline V gene data show CDR1 as DFQATT and CDR2 as SNEGSKA (reference sequence). With 3 bases removed from V and 10 bases from J, the gap between germline ends came to 12 bases. CDR3 length: 12 amino acids. The CDR3 loop is CSASLQGRKLFF. The DNA for the CDR3 is TGCAGTGCTAGTCTACAGGGTCGAAAACTGTTTTTT.

This clonotype has only a few counts. The germline gene is not matched at one end of the junction; a read error may be the cause. V and J are TRBV28 and TRBJ2-5, with 12 nucleotides matching TRBD2. Looked up from germline, CDR1 is MDHEN and CDR2 is SYDVKM. The CDR3 covers 13 residues. The DNA of the CDR3 is TGTGCCAGCAGTTCTCCGGGACTAGCGGGTCTTTCGTTC. It translates to CASSSPGLAGLSF.

The chain combines TRBV11-1 with TRBJ2-1, with 14 bases fitting TRBD2. The V gene's germline CDR1 is SGHAT and CDR2 FQDESV (reference sequence). This CDR3 spans 18 amino acids. The V and J ends lost 2 bases and 9 bases, in that order; junction bases with no gene match: 12. The CDR3 loop reads CASSLPEGGLAGVSEQFF. The CDR3 DNA sequence: TGTGCCAGCAGCTTACCCGAAGGGGGACTAGCGGGAGTTAGTGAGCAGTTCTTC.

This clonotype was observed many times. The rearrangement links TRBV10-3 to TRBJ2-7, with 8 nucleotides matching TRBD2. The CDR3 consists of 14 residues. Germline V CDR1 and CDR2: ENHRY, SYGVKD. V shed 6 bases and J 4 bases; nucleotides not matched to a gene: 8. DNA for the CDR3: TGTGCCATCAGGCCCGAACTAGCGGCGTACGAGCAGTACTTC. This encodes CAIRPELAAYEQYF.

This clonotype showed up many times. The chain couples TRBV29-1 to TRBJ1-2; 10 nucleotides align to TRBD1. With 6 bases clipped from V and 4 bases from J, the junction kept 2 bases outside the gene matches. This CDR3 has 12 residues. The germline CDR1 and CDR2 sequences are SQVTM and ANQGSEA. The CDR3 nucleotides are TGCAGCGTAGGACAGGGGGGCTATGGCTACACCTTC. It translates to CSVGQGGYGYTF.

This clonotype showed up many times. This chain links TRBV11-2 with TRBJ2-1; 14 bases are a match to TRBD2. The length of the CDR3 is 15 residues. With V trimmed by 5 bases and J by 10 bases, 7 bases remained unmatched. Germline V gene data show CDR1 as SGHAT and CDR2 as FQNNGV. The CDR3 nucleotides read TGTGCCAGCAGCCCAGGACTAGCGGGAGGACGAGAGCAGTTCTTC. Its protein is CASSPGLAGGREQFF. Filled out from reference TRBV11-2 and TRBJ2-1, the complete variable domain reads EAGVAQSPRYKIIEKRQSVAFWCNPISGHATLYWYQQILGQGPKLLIQFQNNGVVDDSQLPKDRFSAERLKGVDSTLKIQPAKLEDSAVYLCASSPGLAGGREQFFGPGTRLTVL.

This clonotype was detected ten times or more. The chain carries TRBV27 and TRBJ2-3; a weak D match, TRBD2 (6 bases). The V gene's germline CDR1 is MNHEY and CDR2 SMNVEV (reference sequence). The CDR3 is 12 amino acids. The V end was cut by 6 bases, the J end by 2 bases, with 6 bases between. The CDR3 loop reads CASRDYTDTQYF. The CDR3 DNA is TGTGCCAGCAGGGACTACACAGATACGCAGTATTTT.

This clonotype appeared a few times. The chain carries TRBV12-3 or TRBV12-4 and TRBJ1-1; D unclear. Trimming took off 6 bases at V and 4 bases at J, with 15 bases between the two ends. CDR3 length equals 14 residues. This CDR3 reads CASRSGGRVTEAFF. Written as DNA, the CDR3 is TGTGCCAGCAGGTCGGGAGGTCGGGTCACTGAAGCTTTCTTT.

The chain joins TRBV28 to TRBJ2-1, with 7 bases fitting TRBD1. V shed 7 bases and J 5 bases; nucleotides not matched to a gene: 8. The germline V gene encodes CDR1 MDHEN and CDR2 SYDVKM. The CDR3 loop spans 14 amino acids. CDR3 sequence reads: CASTETGNNNEQFF. The CDR3 DNA reads as TGTGCCAGCACCGAGACAGGGAACAACAATGAGCAGTTCTTC.

This clonotype was seen a few times. This chain connects TRBV20-1 to TRBJ2-1; D is possibly TRBD2 (6 bases). This CDR3 has 13 amino acids. With 2 bases removed from V and 8 bases from J, the gap between germline ends came to 13 bases. Germline V gives CDR1 DFQATT, CDR2 SNEGSKA (reference sequence). The CDR3: CSARRGRRDEQFF. CDR3 in DNA: TGCAGTGCTAGACGAGGACGGAGGGATGAGCAGTTCTTC.

The CDR3 here is CAWSTPPSYNEQFF. In DNA form, the CDR3 reads TGTGCCTGGTCTACTCCTCCCTCCTACAATGAGCAGTTCTTC. The gene calls are TRBV30 and TRBJ2-1; D remains ambiguous. The CDR3 length is 14 residues. Germline values: CDR1 GTSNPN, CDR2 SVGIG (reference sequence). The germline V and J ends were trimmed by 5 bases and 0 bases, with 11 bases remaining between them.

The rearrangement links TRBV6-2 or TRBV6-3 to TRBJ2-7; D is tentatively TRBD1 or TRBD2 (5 bases each). The ends were cut back, 4 bases at V and 1 base at J, with 26 bases in the middle. The germline V gene encodes CDR1 MNHEY and CDR2 SVGEGT. This CDR3 is 19 amino acids long. The CDR3 sequence: CASSLVLVRGVLFSYEQYF. CDR3 coding DNA: TGTGCCAGCAGTTTGGTATTGGTACGAGGGGTACTCTTTTCCTACGAGCAGTACTTC.

At least ten counts were recorded for this clonotype. The chain recombines TRBV7-2 with TRBJ2-3, with 9 bases that match TRBD2. The CDR3 spans 16 residues. V dropped 5 bases and J dropped 0; count of bases not matched to a gene: 6. CDR1 SGHTA and CDR2 FQGNSA come from the germline V gene. The CDR3 DNA sequence: TGTGCCAGCAGCCTTGTGGGGACTAGCAGCACAGATACGCAGTATTTT. It translates to CASSLVGTSSTDTQYF.

This clonotype appeared many times. J is TRBJ2-3 and V is TRBV12-3 or TRBV12-4; the D is unclear. The ends were cut back, 7 bases at V and 2 bases at J, with 10 bases in the middle. The CDR3 covers 13 residues. CDR3 nucleotides: TGTGCCAGCACCCTTTCCTCCACAGATACGCAGTATTTT. Protein product: CASTLSSTDTQYF.